This entry lists 27 T cell receptor beta chains sequenced from one sample in a study of shared clonotypes between healthy human individuals. Generated by immunoSEQ multiplex PCR, the TCRdb table keeps only in-frame clones and is missing some. This table holds some 2,000,000 clones, approximately 95% found once. The specimen was naive CD4+ T cells sorted from blood. Indicated subset: CD45RA+ positively selected. Receptors were obtained from a young man in good health.

The chain employs TRBV13 and TRBJ2-5, with unresolved D. In germline, CDR1 is PRHDT, CDR2 FYEKMQ (reference sequence). There are 13 residues in the CDR3. V was clipped by 5 bases and J by 2 bases, with 9 bases between them. The CDR3 nucleotides read TGTGCCAGCAGCCCACAATCTCAAGAGACCCAGTACTTC. It specifies CASSPQSQETQYF.

The gene calls are TRBV19 and TRBJ1-5; no clear D. This CDR3 has 15 amino acids. Trimming took off 9 bases at V and 4 bases at J, with 19 bases between the two ends. Per the germline V gene, CDR1 is LNHDA and CDR2 is SQIVND (reference sequence). Here the CDR3 DNA reads TGTGCCAGCGGAGGTAAAGTTTTAGTGAATCAGCCCCAGCATTTT. Its translation: CASGGKVLVNQPQHF. Combining the CDR3 with reference TRBV19 and TRBJ1-5 gives the whole variable domain DGGITQSPKYLFRKEGQNVTLSCEQNLNHDAMYWYRQDPGQGLRLIYYSQIVNDFQKGDIAEGYSVSREKKESFPLTVTSAQKNPTAFYLCASGGKVLVNQPQHFGDGTRLSIL.

Worth noting for this clone: Within the sample, other DNA sequences also encode this same CDR3. V and J are TRBV6-5 and TRBJ2-5; D is ambiguous. CDR1 and CDR2 (germline): MNHEY, SVGAGI. Trimming pared 2 bases from V and 5 bases from J, leaving 6 bases between. The CDR3 is 12 residues long. CDR3 amino acids: CASSYPGETQYF. CDR3 DNA sequence: TGTGCCAGCAGTTACCCCGGGGAGACCCAGTACTTC.

The genes are TRBV28 and TRBJ2-7; TRBD1 aligns across 8 bases. V lost 1 base to trimming and J lost 5 bases; unmatched junction nucleotides: 10. Germline CDR1 reads MDHEN; CDR2 reads SYDVKM. CDR3 size: 16 residues. CDR3 nucleotides: TGTGCCAGCAGTTTATCGGCGCGACAGGGGATCAACGAGCAGTACTTC. Amino acids: CASSLSARQGINEQYF.

This clone was observed a single time. V usage is TRBV6-1 and J usage is TRBJ2-7; D is unresolved. Germline loops: CDR1 MNHNS, CDR2 SASEGT. CDR3 length: 13 amino acids. Deletions cut 5 bases from V and 7 bases from J, with 15 bases between. The CDR3 coding sequence is TGTGCCAGCAGTCCCTCCCGGGCAAGGGAGCAGTACTTC. Translated, it gives CASSPSRAREQYF.

Notes on this clone: The sample contains more than one DNA sequence encoding this CDR3. The chain joins TRBV7-9 to TRBJ2-7; 12 positions agree with TRBD1. This CDR3 has 16 residues. V dropped 2 bases and J dropped 2; count of bases not matched to a gene: 4. The V gene's germline CDR1 is SEHNR and CDR2 FQNEAQ (reference sequence). CDR3 loop: CASSLPGQGAAYEQYF. CDR3 sequence (DNA): TGTGCCAGCAGCTTACCGGGACAGGGGGCAGCCTACGAGCAGTACTTC.

The rearrangement joins TRBV7-9 to TRBJ1-2; D is ambiguous. CDR1 and CDR2 (germline): SEHNR, FQNEAQ (reference sequence). The V gene lost 7 bases and the J gene lost 3 bases, with 12 bases spanning the gap. This CDR3 is 13 amino acids long. CDR3 region: CASTLDGDYGYTF. The CDR3 DNA reads TGTGCCAGCACATTAGACGGAGACTATGGCTACACCTTC. Based on the CDR3 plus reference TRBV7-9 and TRBJ1-2, the full variable domain is DTGVSQNPRHKITKRGQNVTFRCDPISEHNRLYWYRQTLGQGPEFLTYFQNEAQLEKSRLLSDRFSAERPKGSFSTLEIQRTEQGDSAMYLCASTLDGDYGYTFGSGTRLTVV.

The chain carries TRBV6-1 and TRBJ2-7; D assignment may be TRBD1 or TRBD2 (6 bases each). This CDR3 has 16 amino acids. Germline CDR1 reads MNHNS; CDR2 reads SASEGT. Trimming left V 4 bases short and J 7 bases short, with 23 bases between. The CDR3 loop reads CASSGGPGARWGEQYF. CDR3 nucleotides: TGTGCCAGCAGTGGAGGCCCGGGGGCGAGGTGGGGTGAGCAGTACTTC.

The gene calls are TRBV6-5 and TRBJ1-1; no clear D. V was shortened by 9 bases and J by 1 base, with 6 bases between the two germline ends. The CDR3 covers 11 residues. Germline V gives CDR1 MNHEY, CDR2 SVGAGI. The CDR3, as DNA: TGTGCCAGTGGAGGGAACACTGAAGCTTTCTTT. Translation gives CASGGNTEAFF.

V and J are TRBV11-1 and TRBJ2-3, with a possible D match to TRBD2 (5 bases). CDR3 length: 13 amino acids. Germline V lookup: CDR1 SGHAT, CDR2 FQDESV (reference sequence). V was pared by 5 bases and J by 3 bases, with 9 bases between. Written as DNA, the CDR3 is TGTGCCAGCAGCGAGGGTGTTACAGATACGCAGTATTTT. Amino acids: CASSEGVTDTQYF.

The chain joins TRBV2 to TRBJ1-5, with D perhaps TRBD1 (5 bases). V was pared by 6 bases and J by 0 bases, with 12 bases between. Germline V CDR1 and CDR2: SNHLY, FYNNEI. The CDR3 loop spans 15 amino acids. The DNA for the CDR3 is TGTGCCAGCAGAGCAGACAGATATAGCAATCAGCCCCAGCATTTT. Encoded protein: CASRADRYSNQPQHF.

This clone was seen just once. The chain links TRBV7-7 to TRBJ2-2; D possibly corresponds to TRBD2 (7 bases). This CDR3 has 12 amino acids. The germline V gene has CDR1 SSHAT and CDR2 FNYEAQ (reference sequence). This CDR3 reads CASWGGAGELFF. The DNA for the CDR3 is TGTGCTAGCTGGGGGGGCGCCGGGGAGCTGTTTTTT.

This clone appeared a single time. The V call is TRBV7-8, the J call TRBJ1-2; D is uncertain. Germline-derived CDR1 and CDR2 are SGHVS and FQNEAQ. Trimming left V 1 base short and J 3 bases short, with 6 bases between. The CDR3 contains 13 residues. The CDR3 spells CASSLGRDYGYTF. Here the CDR3 DNA reads TGTGCCAGCAGCTTAGGACGCGACTATGGCTACACCTTC.

The gene calls are TRBV18 and TRBJ2-2, with 7 bases matching TRBD1. Germline-derived CDR1 and CDR2 are KGHSH and LQKENI. The V gene end was trimmed by 9 bases and the J gene end by 3 bases; junction bases not matched to a gene: 4. This CDR3 contains 13 residues. The CDR3 is CASTGQDTGELFF. CDR3 sequence (DNA): TGTGCCAGTACCGGACAGGACACCGGGGAGCTGTTTTTT.

The chain has TRBV27 and TRBJ2-5; 9 nucleotides agree with TRBD1. The CDR3 has 15 amino acids. CDR1 MNHEY and CDR2 SMNVEV come from the germline V gene (reference sequence). V lost 4 bases and J lost 5; bases outside the gene matches: 8. CDR3 residues: CASSYGQGYLETQYF. For the CDR3, the DNA is TGTGCCAGCAGTTATGGACAGGGGTACTTGGAGACCCAGTACTTC.

The genes are TRBV13 and TRBJ2-1, with TRBD2 matching over 10 bases. The CDR3 is made up of 15 amino acids. V dropped 4 bases and J dropped 7; count of bases not matched to a gene: 7. Germline V lookup: CDR1 PRHDT, CDR2 FYEKMQ (reference sequence). For the CDR3, the DNA is TGTGCCAGCAGCTCATCGGGACTAGCGAGAAATGAGCAGTTCTTC. Translating it yields CASSSSGLARNEQFF.

The chain employs TRBV5-1 and TRBJ1-1; TRBD1 matches at 8 bases. This CDR3 contains 18 residues. Germline values: CDR1 SGHRS, CDR2 YFSETQ. The junction had 14 bases not matched to a gene; V was cut back by 0 bases and J by 4 bases. The CDR3 is CASSLGQGIVQVGTEAFF. CDR3 DNA: TGCGCCAGCAGCTTGGGACAGGGGATAGTTCAAGTGGGCACTGAAGCTTTCTTT.

The V and J genes are TRBV19 and TRBJ1-5; D is ambiguous. Trimming left V 10 bases short and J 0 bases short, with 19 bases between. Germline CDR1 reads LNHDA; CDR2 reads SQIVND (reference sequence). The CDR3 loop spans 16 amino acids. The CDR3 is CATSLRTQVSNQPQHF. The CDR3 region has the DNA TGTGCCACCTCACTACGGACTCAGGTTAGCAATCAGCCCCAGCATTTT.

The gene calls are TRBV6-4 and TRBJ1-2, with D perhaps matching TRBD1 (6 bases). The CDR3 runs 14 residues. Germline V gene data show CDR1 as MRHNA and CDR2 as SNTAGT. V lost 6 bases and J lost 6, with 17 bases in between. The CDR3 nucleotides are TGTGCCAGCAGGCCATTCGCAGGGGCGGATGGCTACACCTTC. This gives the protein CASRPFAGADGYTF.

This clone was seen a single time. V usage is TRBV6-1 and J usage is TRBJ2-7; D remains unclear. This CDR3 is 14 amino acids long. CDR1 and CDR2 from the germline V gene are MNHNS and SASEGT. V was trimmed by 5 bases and J by 1 base, leaving 12 bases between them. The CDR3: CASSPVYDSYEQYF. DNA for the CDR3: TGTGCCAGCAGTCCGGTATACGATTCCTACGAGCAGTACTTC.

V is TRBV27 and J is TRBJ2-7; unclear D gene. Germline loops: CDR1 MNHEY, CDR2 SMNVEV (reference sequence). V lost 4 bases and J 5 bases, leaving 21 bases between the germline ends. This CDR3 comprises 16 residues. In DNA form, the CDR3 reads TGTGCCAGCAGTTCTAATCGTGCCTTAACATACCACGAGCAGTACTTC. It translates to CASSSNRALTYHEQYF.

As concerns this clone: The same CDR3 can be traced to other DNA sequences in this sample. The chain links TRBV18 to TRBJ2-5, with D possibly TRBD2 on 5 matching bases. This CDR3 spans 13 amino acids. The germline V and J ends were trimmed by 3 bases and 4 bases, with 9 bases remaining between them. The germline V gene has CDR1 KGHSH and CDR2 LQKENI. The CDR3 reads CASSPGGGETQYF. The CDR3 DNA reads TGTGCCAGCTCACCCGGAGGCGGAGAGACCCAGTACTTC.

The chain combines TRBV28 with TRBJ2-2; D unclear. V lost 6 bases, J lost 6 bases, and 11 bases lay in between. The germline CDR1 and CDR2 sequences are MDHEN and SYDVKM. The CDR3 has 13 amino acids. CDR3 in amino acids: CASSLKAPGELFF. DNA for the CDR3: TGTGCCAGCAGCCTAAAAGCCCCCGGGGAGCTGTTTTTT.

The rearrangement links TRBV5-5 to TRBJ1-1; 8 nucleotides match TRBD1. V trimming: 5 bases; J trimming: 5 bases; junction bases outside the gene matches: 5. CDR1 and CDR2 (germline): SGHKS, YYEKEE (reference sequence). The CDR3 runs 13 residues. CDR3 region: CASRPTGATEAFF. CDR3 sequence (DNA): TGTGCCAGCAGACCGACAGGGGCAACTGAAGCTTTCTTT.

The chain couples TRBV2 to TRBJ1-6; 10 nucleotides match TRBD1. Unmatched junction bases numbered 18, after V lost 3 bases and J lost 1 base. The CDR3 covers 22 residues. Germline CDR1 SNHLY, CDR2 FYNNEI. CDR3 nucleotides: TGTGCCAGCAGTGATCCTGACAGGGGGCTTGCCCTTTTTTTGTCCTATAATTCACCCCTCCACTTT. It yields the protein CASSDPDRGLALFLSYNSPLHF.

This chain connects TRBV25-1 to TRBJ1-4, with D maybe TRBD1 (5 bases). The CDR3 consists of 13 residues. CDR1 is MGHDK and CDR2 is SYGVNS in the germline V gene. V was cut by 6 bases and J by 3 bases, with 8 bases left in between. The CDR3 region has the DNA TGTGCCAGCAGCGGGACGGCTAATGAAAAACTGTTTTTT. The encoded protein is CASSGTANEKLFF.

The chain has TRBV7-9 and TRBJ2-3; 9 bases align to TRBD1. The CDR3 runs 11 residues. Germline trimming cut 2 bases from V and 14 bases from J; bases unmatched to any gene: 2. CDR1 is SEHNR, CDR2 FQNEAQ, per germline (reference sequence). As DNA, the CDR3 is TGTGCCAGCAGCTTAAGGGACAGGGTGTATTTT. This sequence encodes CASSLRDRVYF.